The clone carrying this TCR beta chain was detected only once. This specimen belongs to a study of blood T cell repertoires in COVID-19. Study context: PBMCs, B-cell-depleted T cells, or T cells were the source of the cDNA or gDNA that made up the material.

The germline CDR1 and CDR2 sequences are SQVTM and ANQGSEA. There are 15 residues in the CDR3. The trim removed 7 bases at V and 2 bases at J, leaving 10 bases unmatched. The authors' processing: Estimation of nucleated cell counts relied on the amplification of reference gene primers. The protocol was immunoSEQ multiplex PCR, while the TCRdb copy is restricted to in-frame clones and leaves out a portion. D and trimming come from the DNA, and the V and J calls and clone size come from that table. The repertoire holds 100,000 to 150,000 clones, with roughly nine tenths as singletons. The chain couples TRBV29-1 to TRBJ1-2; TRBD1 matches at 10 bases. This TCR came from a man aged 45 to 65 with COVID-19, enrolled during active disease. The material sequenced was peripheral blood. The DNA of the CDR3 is TGCAGCGCTTCTCCGGGACAGGGGAAGAACTATGGCTACACCTTC. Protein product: CSASPGQGKNYGYTF. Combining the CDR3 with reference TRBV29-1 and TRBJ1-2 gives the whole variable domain SAVISQKPSRDICQRGTSLTIQCQVDSQVTMMFWYRQQPGQSLTLIATANQGSEATYESGFVIDKFPISRPNLTFSTLTVSNMSPEDSSIYLCSASPGQGKNYGYTFGSGTRLTVV.